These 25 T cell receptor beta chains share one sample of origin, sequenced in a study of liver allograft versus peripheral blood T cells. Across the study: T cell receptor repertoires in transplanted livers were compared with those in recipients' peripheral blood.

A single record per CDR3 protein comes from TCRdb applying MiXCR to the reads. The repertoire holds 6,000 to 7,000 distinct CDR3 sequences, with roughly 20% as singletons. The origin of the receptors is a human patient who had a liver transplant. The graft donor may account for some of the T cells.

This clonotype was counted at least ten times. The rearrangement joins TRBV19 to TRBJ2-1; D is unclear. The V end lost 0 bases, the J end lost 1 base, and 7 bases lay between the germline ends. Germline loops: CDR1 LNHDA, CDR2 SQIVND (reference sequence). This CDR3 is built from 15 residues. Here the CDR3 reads CASSIDPGSYNEQFF. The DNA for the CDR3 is TGTGCCAGTAGTATAGATCCCGGATCCTACAATGAGCAGTTCTTC.

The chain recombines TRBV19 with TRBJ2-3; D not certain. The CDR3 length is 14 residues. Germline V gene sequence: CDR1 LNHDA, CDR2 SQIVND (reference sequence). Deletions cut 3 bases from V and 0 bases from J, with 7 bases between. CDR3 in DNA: TGTGCCAGTAGTATGGCTATCAGCACAGATACGCAGTATTTT. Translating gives CASSMAISTDTQYF.

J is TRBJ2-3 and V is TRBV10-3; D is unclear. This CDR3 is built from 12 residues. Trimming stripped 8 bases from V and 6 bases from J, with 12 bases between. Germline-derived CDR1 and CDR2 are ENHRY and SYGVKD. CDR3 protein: CAIGGIGDTQYF. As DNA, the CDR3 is TGTGCCATCGGTGGAATTGGGGATACGCAGTATTTT.

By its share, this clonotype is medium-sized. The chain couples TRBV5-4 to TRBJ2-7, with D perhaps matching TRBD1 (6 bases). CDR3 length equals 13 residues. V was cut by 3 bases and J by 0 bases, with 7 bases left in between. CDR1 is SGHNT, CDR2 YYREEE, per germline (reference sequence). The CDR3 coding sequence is TGTGCCAGCAGCTGGGGGCCCTCCTACGAGCAGTACTTC. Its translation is CASSWGPSYEQYF.

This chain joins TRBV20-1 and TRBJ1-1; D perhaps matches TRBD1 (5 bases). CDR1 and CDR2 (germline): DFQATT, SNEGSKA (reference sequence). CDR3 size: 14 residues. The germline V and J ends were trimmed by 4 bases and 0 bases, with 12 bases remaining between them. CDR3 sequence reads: CSAKRTSMNTEAFF. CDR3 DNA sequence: TGCAGTGCTAAACGGACATCGATGAACACTGAAGCTTTCTTT.

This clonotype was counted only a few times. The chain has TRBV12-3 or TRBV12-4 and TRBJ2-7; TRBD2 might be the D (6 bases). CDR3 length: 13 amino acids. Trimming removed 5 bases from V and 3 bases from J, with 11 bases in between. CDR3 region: CASSPGLRYEQYF. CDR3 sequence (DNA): TGTGCCAGCAGTCCGGGACTCCGCTACGAGCAGTACTTC.

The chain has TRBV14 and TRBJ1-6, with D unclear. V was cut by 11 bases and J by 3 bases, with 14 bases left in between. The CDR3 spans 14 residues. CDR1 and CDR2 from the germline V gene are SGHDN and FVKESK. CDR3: CASQSDFYNSPLHF. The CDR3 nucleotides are TGTGCCTCACAATCGGATTTCTATAATTCACCCCTCCACTTT. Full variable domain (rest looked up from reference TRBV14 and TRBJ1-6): EAGVTQFPSHSVIEKGQTVTLRCDPISGHDNLYWYRRVMGKEIKFLLHFVKESKQDESGMPNNRFLAERTGGTYSTLKVQPAELEDSGVYFCASQSDFYNSPLHFGNGTRLTVT.

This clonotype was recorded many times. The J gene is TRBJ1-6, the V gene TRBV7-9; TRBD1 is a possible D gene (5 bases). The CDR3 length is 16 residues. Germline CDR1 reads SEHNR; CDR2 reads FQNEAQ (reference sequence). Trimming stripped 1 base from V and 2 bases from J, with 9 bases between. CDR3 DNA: TGTGCCAGCAGCTTAGAAGGGGATACCTATAATTCACCCCTCCACTTT. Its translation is CASSLEGDTYNSPLHF.

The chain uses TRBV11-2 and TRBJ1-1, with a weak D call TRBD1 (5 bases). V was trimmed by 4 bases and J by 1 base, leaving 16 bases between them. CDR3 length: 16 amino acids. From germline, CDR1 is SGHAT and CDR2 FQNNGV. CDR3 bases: TGTGCCAGCAGCTCCACCGGCAGGGCCGGGAACACTGAAGCTTTCTTT. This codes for CASSSTGRAGNTEAFF. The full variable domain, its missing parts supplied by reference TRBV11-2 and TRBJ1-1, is EAGVAQSPRYKIIEKRQSVAFWCNPISGHATLYWYQQILGQGPKLLIQFQNNGVVDDSQLPKDRFSAERLKGVDSTLKIQPAKLEDSAVYLCASSSTGRAGNTEAFFGQGTRLTVV.

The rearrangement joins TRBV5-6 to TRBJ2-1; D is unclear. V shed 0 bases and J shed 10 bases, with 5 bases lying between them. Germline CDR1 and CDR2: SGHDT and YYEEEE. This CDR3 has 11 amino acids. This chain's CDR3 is CASSLVREQFF. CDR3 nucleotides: TGTGCCAGCAGCTTGGTGCGGGAGCAGTTCTTC.

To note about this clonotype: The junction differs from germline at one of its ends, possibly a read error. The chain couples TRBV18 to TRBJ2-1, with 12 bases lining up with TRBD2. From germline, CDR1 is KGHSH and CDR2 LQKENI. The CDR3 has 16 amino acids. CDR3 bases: TGTGCCAGCTCACCCCTCCGGACTAGCGGGGACAATGAGCGGTTCTTC. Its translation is CASSPLRTSGDNERFF.

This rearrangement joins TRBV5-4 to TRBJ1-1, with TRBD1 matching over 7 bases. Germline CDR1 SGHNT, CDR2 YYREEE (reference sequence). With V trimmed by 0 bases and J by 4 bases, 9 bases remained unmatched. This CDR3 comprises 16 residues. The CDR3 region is CASSLGRRGAGTEAFF. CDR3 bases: TGTGCCAGCAGCTTGGGACGCAGGGGGGCCGGCACTGAAGCTTTCTTT.

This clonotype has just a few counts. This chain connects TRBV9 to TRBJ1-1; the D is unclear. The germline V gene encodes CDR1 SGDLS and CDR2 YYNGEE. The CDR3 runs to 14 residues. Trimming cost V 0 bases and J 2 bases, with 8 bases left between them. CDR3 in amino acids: CASSVDDPNTEAFF. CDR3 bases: TGTGCCAGCAGCGTAGATGACCCCAACACTGAAGCTTTCTTT.

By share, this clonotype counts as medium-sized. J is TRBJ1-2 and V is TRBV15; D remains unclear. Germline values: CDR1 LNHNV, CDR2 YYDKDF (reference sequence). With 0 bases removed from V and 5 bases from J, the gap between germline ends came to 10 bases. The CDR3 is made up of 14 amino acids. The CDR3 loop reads CATSRDGTAYGYTF. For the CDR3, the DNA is TGTGCCACCAGCAGAGATGGTACCGCGTATGGCTACACCTTC.

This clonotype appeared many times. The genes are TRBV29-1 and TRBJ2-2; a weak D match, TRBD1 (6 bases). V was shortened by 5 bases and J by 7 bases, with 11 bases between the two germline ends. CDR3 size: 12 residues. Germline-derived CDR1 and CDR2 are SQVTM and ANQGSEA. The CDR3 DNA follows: TGCAGCGTTCTGCAGGGGAACGGGGAGCTGTTTTTT. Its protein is CSVLQGNGELFF.

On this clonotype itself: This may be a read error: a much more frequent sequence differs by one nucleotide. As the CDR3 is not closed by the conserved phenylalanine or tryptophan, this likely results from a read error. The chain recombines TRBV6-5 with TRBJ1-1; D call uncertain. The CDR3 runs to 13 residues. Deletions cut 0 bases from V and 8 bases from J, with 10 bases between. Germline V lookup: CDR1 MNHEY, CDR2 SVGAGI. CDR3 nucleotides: TGTGCCAGCAGTTACTCCCTCTTGGTAGAAGCTTTCATT. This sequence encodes CASSYSLLVEAFI.

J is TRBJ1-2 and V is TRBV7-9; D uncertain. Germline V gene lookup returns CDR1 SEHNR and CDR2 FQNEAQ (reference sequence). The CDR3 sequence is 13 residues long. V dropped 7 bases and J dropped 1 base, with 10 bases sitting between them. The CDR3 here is CASTGGVNYGYTF. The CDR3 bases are TGTGCCAGCACCGGCGGGGTTAACTATGGCTACACCTTC. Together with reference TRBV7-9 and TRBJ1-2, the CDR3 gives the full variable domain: DTGVSQNPRHKITKRGQNVTFRCDPISEHNRLYWYRQTLGQGPEFLTYFQNEAQLEKSRLLSDRFSAERPKGSFSTLEIQRTEQGDSAMYLCASTGGVNYGYTFGSGTRLTVV.

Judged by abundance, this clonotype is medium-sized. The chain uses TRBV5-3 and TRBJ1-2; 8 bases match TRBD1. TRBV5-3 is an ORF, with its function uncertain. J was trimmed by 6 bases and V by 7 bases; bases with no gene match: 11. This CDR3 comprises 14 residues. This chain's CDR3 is CARGKQGESDGYTF. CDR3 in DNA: TGTGCCAGAGGCAAACAGGGGGAATCGGATGGCTACACCTTC.

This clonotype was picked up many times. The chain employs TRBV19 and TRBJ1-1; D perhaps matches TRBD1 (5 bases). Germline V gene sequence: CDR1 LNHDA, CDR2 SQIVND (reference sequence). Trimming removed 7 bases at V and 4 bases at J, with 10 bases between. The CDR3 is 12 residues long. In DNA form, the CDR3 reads TGTGCCAGTAACGCAGGGTTCACTGAAGCTTTCTTT. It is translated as CASNAGFTEAFF.

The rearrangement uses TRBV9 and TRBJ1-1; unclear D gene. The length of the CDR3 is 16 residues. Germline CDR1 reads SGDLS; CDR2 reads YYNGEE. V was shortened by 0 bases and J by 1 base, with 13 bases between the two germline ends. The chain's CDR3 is CASSVGKRQQNTEAFF. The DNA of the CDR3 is TGTGCCAGCAGCGTAGGGAAACGACAACAGAACACTGAAGCTTTCTTT.

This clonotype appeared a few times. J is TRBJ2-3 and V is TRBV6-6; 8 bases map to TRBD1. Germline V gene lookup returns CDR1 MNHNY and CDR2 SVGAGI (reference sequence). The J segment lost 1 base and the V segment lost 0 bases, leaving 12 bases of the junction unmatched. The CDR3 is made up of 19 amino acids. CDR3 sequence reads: CASSYSIDVDRVGTDTQYF. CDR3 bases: TGTGCCAGCAGTTACTCGATAGATGTGGACAGGGTGGGCACAGATACGCAGTATTTT.

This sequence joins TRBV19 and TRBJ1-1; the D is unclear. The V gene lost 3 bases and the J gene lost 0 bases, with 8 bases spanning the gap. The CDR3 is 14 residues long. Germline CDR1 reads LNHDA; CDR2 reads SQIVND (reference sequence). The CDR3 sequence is CASSMLHLNTEAFF. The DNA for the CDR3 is TGTGCCAGTAGTATGTTACACTTGAACACTGAAGCTTTCTTT.

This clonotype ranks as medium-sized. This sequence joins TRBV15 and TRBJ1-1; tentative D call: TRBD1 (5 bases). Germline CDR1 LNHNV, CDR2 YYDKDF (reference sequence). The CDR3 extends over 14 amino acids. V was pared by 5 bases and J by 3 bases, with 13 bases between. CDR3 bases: TGTGCCACCAGCCCCAGAGGGGCCGACACTGAAGCTTTCTTT. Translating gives CATSPRGADTEAFF.

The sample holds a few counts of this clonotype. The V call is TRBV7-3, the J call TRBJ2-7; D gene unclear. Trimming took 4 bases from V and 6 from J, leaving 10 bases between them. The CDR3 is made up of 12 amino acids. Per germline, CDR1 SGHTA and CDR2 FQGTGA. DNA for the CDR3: TGTGCCAGCAGCTCAAGACAAAGCGAGCAGTACTTC. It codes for CASSSRQSEQYF.

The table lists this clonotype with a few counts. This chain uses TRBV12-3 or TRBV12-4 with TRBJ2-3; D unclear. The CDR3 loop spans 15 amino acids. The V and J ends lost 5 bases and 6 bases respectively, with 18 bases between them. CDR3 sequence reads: CASSATRSVGDTQYF. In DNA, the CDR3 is TGTGCCAGCAGTGCTACCCGCTCCGTGGGGGATACGCAGTATTTT.